The present TCR beta chain was sequenced within a study of shared clonotypes between healthy human individuals (dated by TCRdb to 2018 to 2020). With respect to the entire study: Three men and a couple of women, aged 18 to 49 years, made up the cohort. To increase sequencing depth and limit assay-specific biases, TCR repertoire library preparation and sequencing were carried out by different laboratories using diverse techniques. For each donor, CD4 naive and CD4 memory were each given three plates, CD8 naive was given two plates, and CD8 memory was given one plate. To estimate repertoire size and how much clonotype sharing occurs between individuals, the study deeply sequenced the blood TCR repertoires of several healthy adults. Between about 0.9 and 10 billion PBMCs per donor were obtained by leukapheresis. What the work shows at the level of the full study, not this receptor alone: Sampling was restricted to blood, and TCR repertoires in tissues likely differ from the TCR repertoires found in blood. Naive subsets generally had larger estimated clonotype richness than memory subsets did. Pairwise subsampling indicated that sequencing depth was expected to affect the degree of clonotype sharing among donors. Incomplete sequencing was indicated by rarefaction of sorted-subset datasets, despite the large sequencing depth. Because the study included a small number of donors, the genetic and exposure-history diversity represented was limited. Clonotypes shared by all four sorted-subset donors showed higher generation probabilities than non-shared clonotypes. Approximately 4.8% of naive CD4, 3.5% of naive CD8, 2.3% of memory CD4, and about 0.4% of memory CD8 clonotypes were shared across several donors.

CDR1 and CDR2 (MDHEN, SYDVKM) derive from the germline V gene. The germline ends are 2 bases apart after V is trimmed by 3 bases and J by 8 bases. The CDR3 runs 10 residues from the cysteine to the phenylalanine. CDR3 DNA only is kept here, 30 bases in frame from base 1. In the case of this clone: Its antigen target is currently unknown. No much larger clone is present one base from it, and per-base qualities are unavailable.

Donors were healthy HIV-negative adults with no recently reported acute infections or vaccinations. Every donor was a Caucasian adult residing in Nashville, Tennessee, USA. CD8 memory samples consisted of magnetically selected CD45RO+ cells combined with CCR7-negative CD45RA+ effector memory (TemRA) cells. Blood was collected by leukapheresis, and PBMCs were isolated by Ficoll-Histopaque density gradient centrifugation and then cryopreserved in liquid nitrogen vapor phase. Analytical flow cytometry was used to check the purity and quantity of every magnetically sorted T cell population. From each sorted fraction, genomic DNA was isolated and quantified by UV absorbance on a Nanodrop 2000c. Using the deep immunoSEQ assay, TCR CDR3 regions were amplified from genomic DNA by multiplex PCR. For each cell subset, the extracted genomic DNA was distributed evenly across all wells of several immunoSEQ 96-well plates, and each plate served as one replicate. For sorted subsets, around 200 ng genomic DNA, equal to tens of thousands of T cell genomes, was loaded into each replicate PCR. Purified libraries were measured with a Qubit 3.0 fluorometer, size-checked on a Bioanalyzer 2100, and measured again with the KAPA Library Quantification kit. Every immunoSEQ 96-well plate was sequenced on a separate single-read 150-cycle Illumina NextSeq 550 flow cell. The paper's data handling went like this. Because the immunoSEQ output included only junctional sequences and no quality scores, the filtering could not be the same as the filtering used for full-length reads. To assign V/J genes and CDR3, sequences were annotated against IMGT germline references using PyIR, a Python wrapper for IgBLAST v1.9. Any read was removed if the V/J assignment was weak (E-value above 1e-6), the CDR3 was missing, or the read contained stop codons, out-of-frame junctions, or ambiguous translated residues. V3J clonotypes were defined as sequences sharing an identical inferred V gene, J gene, and CDR3 amino acid sequence. To compute the percentage overlap between repertoires, the number of shared unique clonotypes was divided by the size of the smaller repertoire. Three approaches were used to assess repertoire richness: RTK rarefaction, the Chao1 estimator, and Recon v2.1 estimates of unobserved clonotypes. OLGA was used to compute generation probabilities for all TCRbeta clonotypes that the gDNA method yielded from four donors. Drawn from immuneACCESS, this table holds only the in-frame rearrangements with V and J called that TCRdb kept. Clones are partly lost; checked studies trace under half to an unresolved V gene and leave the rest unexplained. That table furnishes V, J and clone size, whereas the DNA furnished D and trimming. The sample includes roughly 410,000 clones, with 96% observed a single time. The ten most abundant clones make up about 0.32% of the sample.

This TCR was recovered from a man aged 25 to 40 in good health. Input material: memory CD8+ T cells sorted from blood. The meaning of the sample's cell subset or site label: CD45RO+ cells pooled with CCR7-negative TemRA cells. In this chain, TRBV28 is recombined with TRBJ1-5, with the D segment identity uncertain. The CDR3 protein: CASSLEPQHF. Here is the DNA: TGTGCCAGCAGTTTGGAGCCCCAGCATTTT.